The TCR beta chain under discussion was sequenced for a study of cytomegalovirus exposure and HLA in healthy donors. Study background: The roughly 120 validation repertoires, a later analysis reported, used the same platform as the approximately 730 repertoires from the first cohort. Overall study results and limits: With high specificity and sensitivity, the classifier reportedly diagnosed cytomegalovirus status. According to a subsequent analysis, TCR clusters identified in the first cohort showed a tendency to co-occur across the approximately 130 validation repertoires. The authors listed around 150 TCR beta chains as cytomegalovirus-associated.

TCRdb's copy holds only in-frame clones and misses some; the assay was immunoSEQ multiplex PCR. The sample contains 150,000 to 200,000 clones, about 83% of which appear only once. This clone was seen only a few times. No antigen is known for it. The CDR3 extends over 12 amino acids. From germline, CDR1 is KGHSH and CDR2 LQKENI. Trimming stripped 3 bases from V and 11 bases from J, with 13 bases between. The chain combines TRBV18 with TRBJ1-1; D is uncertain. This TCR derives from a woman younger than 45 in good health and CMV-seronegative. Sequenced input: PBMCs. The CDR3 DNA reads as TGTGCCAGCTCACCCAGAGGACTTGACGCTTTCTTT. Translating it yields CASSPRGLDAFF.